There are a few counts of the clone carrying this T cell receptor (beta chain). Its specificity is not known. Sequencing of cultured CD4+ T cell DNA used the Oncomine TCR Beta short-read assay. TCRdb re-called the PCR reads with MiXCR, one entry per CDR3 protein. The sample holds over 6,500 distinct CDR3 sequences, roughly 40% seen once. This entry is derived from a study of vaccination and CD4 T cells after COVID-19. The treatment here: roughly 10-day PBMC culture with coronavirus spike peptide pools or control peptides (ViraFEST assay). Prior to the COVID-19 pandemic (2011-2018), the unexposed donor's CD4+ T cells were collected. This CDR3 has 13 amino acids. The germline V and J ends were trimmed by 5 bases and 5 bases, with 12 bases remaining between them. Germline V lookup: CDR1 ENHRY, CDR2 SYGVKD.

The chain joins TRBV10-3 to TRBJ2-5; D gene ambiguous. The sequence derives from a human donor in good health. The material sequenced was CD4+ T cells from blood, cultured in vitro. The DNA of the CDR3 is TGTGCCATCAGTCTACAAAAGTATGAGACCCAGTACTTC. Its protein product is CAISLQKYETQYF.